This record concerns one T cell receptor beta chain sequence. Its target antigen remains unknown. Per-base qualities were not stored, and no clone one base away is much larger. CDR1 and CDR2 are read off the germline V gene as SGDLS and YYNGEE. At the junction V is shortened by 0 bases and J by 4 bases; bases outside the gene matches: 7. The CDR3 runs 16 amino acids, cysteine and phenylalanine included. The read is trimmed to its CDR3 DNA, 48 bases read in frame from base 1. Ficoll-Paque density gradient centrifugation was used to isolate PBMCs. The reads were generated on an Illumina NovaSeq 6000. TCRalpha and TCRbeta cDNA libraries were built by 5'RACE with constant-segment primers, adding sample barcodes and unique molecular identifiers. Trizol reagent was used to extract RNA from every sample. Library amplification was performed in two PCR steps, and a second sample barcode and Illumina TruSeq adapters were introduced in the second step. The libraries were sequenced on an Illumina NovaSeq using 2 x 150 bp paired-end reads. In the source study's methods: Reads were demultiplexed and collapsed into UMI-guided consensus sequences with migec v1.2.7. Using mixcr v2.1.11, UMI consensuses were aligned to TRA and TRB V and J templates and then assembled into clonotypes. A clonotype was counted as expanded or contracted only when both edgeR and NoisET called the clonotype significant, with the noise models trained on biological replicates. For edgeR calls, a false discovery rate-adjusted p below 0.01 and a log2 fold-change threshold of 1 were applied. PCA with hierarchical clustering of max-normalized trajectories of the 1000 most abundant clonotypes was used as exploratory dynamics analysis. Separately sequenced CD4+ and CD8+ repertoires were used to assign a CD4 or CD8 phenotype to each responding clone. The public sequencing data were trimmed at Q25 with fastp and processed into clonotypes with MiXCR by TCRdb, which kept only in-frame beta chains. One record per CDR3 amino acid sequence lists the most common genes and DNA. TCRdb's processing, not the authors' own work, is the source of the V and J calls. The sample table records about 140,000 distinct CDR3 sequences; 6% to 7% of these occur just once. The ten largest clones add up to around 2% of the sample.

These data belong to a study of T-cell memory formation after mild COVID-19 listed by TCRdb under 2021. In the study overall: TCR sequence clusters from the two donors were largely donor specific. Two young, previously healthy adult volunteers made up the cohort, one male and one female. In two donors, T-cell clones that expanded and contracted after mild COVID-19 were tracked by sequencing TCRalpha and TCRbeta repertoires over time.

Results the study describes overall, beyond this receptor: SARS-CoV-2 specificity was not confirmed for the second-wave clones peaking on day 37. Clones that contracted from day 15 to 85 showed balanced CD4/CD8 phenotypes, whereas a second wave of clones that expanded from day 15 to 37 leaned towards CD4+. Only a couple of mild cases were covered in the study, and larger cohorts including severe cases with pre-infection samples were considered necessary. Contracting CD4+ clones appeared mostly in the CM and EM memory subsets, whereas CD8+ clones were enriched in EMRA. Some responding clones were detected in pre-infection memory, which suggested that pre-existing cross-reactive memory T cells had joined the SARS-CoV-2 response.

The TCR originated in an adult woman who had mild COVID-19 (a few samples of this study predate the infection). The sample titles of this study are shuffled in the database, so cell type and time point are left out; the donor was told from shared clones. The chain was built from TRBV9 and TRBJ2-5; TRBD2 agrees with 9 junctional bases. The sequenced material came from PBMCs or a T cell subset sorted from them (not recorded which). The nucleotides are TGTGCCAGCAGCGTAGCTGGCGGGAGGGCACCAGAGACCCAGTACTTC. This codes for CASSVAGGRAPETQYF.